A single sample gave rise to the 20 T cell receptor beta chains below, sequenced in a study of cytomegalovirus exposure and HLA in healthy donors. It was with 60 Vbeta and 13 Jbeta primers that the PCR ran. Using immunoSEQ multiplex PCR, the repertoire was profiled, and TCRdb retains in-frame clones only, with some absent. The repertoire holds a few hundred thousand clones, with about 74% as singletons. Sequencing used PBMCs. The receptors were sampled from a woman aged 25 to 39 in good health and CMV-seronegative.

The chain couples TRBV2 to TRBJ1-1; D call uncertain. The CDR3 runs 11 residues. Germline assignment: CDR1 SNHLY and CDR2 FYNNEI. Trimming removed 6 bases at V and 3 bases at J, with 5 bases between. CDR3 region: CASSLYTEAFF. In DNA, the CDR3 is TGTGCCAGCAGCCTGTACACTGAAGCTTTCTTT.

This clone was counted a single time. The V call is TRBV2, the J call TRBJ2-1; 13 bases map to TRBD2. The germline gives CDR1 SNHLY, CDR2 FYNNEI. This CDR3 is built from 20 residues. J was trimmed by 2 bases and V by 5 bases; bases with no gene match: 15. CDR3 sequence reads: CASSQPLAGGPEVAYNEQFF. CDR3 bases: TGTGCCAGCAGTCAACCACTAGCGGGGGGGCCGGAGGTTGCCTACAATGAGCAGTTCTTC.

The sample holds one count of this clone. J is TRBJ1-1 and V is TRBV4-1; 7 bases agree with TRBD1. This CDR3 region has 15 residues. The V segment lost 4 bases and the J segment 1 base; nucleotides outside the gene matches: 6. Per the germline V gene, CDR1 is MGHRA and CDR2 is YSYEKL. The CDR3 coding sequence is TGCGCCAGCAGCCTCAGAGGGGGCGAGAACACTGAAGCTTTCTTT. This gives the protein CASSLRGGENTEAFF.

This chain uses TRBV28 with TRBJ1-3, with unresolved D. The germline V gene has CDR1 MDHEN and CDR2 SYDVKM. The V gene lost 6 bases and the J gene lost 0 bases, with 15 bases spanning the gap. This CDR3 comprises 16 residues. CDR3 region: CASSLLHQSSGNTIYF. The CDR3 DNA follows: TGTGCCAGCAGCCTACTACACCAGAGCTCTGGAAACACCATATATTTT.

The chain couples TRBV29-1 to TRBJ2-7; 7 bases match TRBD1. Germline V gene lookup returns CDR1 SQVTM and CDR2 ANQGSEA. This CDR3 spans 13 amino acids. V dropped 5 bases and J dropped 1; count of bases not matched to a gene: 5. CDR3 coding DNA: TGCAGCGTTAGGAAGACAGGGTCCTACGAGCAGTACTTC. It is translated as CSVRKTGSYEQYF.

CDR3 bases: TGCGCCAGCAGCCAAGATGCGGGCCACGAGCAGTACTTC. Its translation: CASSQDAGHEQYF. The chain combines TRBV4-1 with TRBJ2-7; possibly TRBD2 for D (5 bases). Germline V lookup: CDR1 MGHRA, CDR2 YSYEKL. The V end lost 0 bases, the J end lost 5 bases, and 8 bases lay between the germline ends. CDR3 size: 13 residues.

The chain uses TRBV4-1 and TRBJ2-5; D is uncertain. The DNA end favors TRBJ2-7, so the J call may be wrong. Germline CDR1 is MGHRA and CDR2 is YSYEKL. This CDR3 region has 15 residues. The CDR3 spells CASSHNPHRTYEQYF. The CDR3 nucleotides read TGCGCCAGCAGCCACAATCCCCACCGCACCTACGAGCAGTACTTC.

This chain uses TRBV5-1 with TRBJ2-2, with 10 bases identical to TRBD1. The germline V gene encodes CDR1 SGHRS and CDR2 YFSETQ. Trimming removed 0 bases from V and 4 bases from J; junction bases left unmatched: 6. The CDR3 is 17 amino acids. The DNA of the CDR3 is TGCGCCAGCAGCTTGGCCGGGACAGGGGCGGGCACCGGGGAGCTGTTTTTT. Protein sequence: CASSLAGTGAGTGELFF.

This chain's CDR3 is CAFSTGGETQYF. As DNA, the CDR3 is TGTGCCTTTTCCACAGGGGGAGAGACCCAGTACTTC. The genes are TRBV30 and TRBJ2-5; 8 positions agree with TRBD1. Germline values: CDR1 GTSNPN, CDR2 SVGIG (reference sequence). The CDR3 consists of 12 residues. With 7 bases clipped from V and 4 bases from J, the junction kept 5 bases outside the gene matches.

The genes are TRBV5-6 and TRBJ2-1; TRBD1 agrees at 7 bases. The CDR3 consists of 14 residues. The ends lost 3 bases at V and 7 bases at J; junction bases unmatched: 7. The germline V gene has CDR1 SGHDT and CDR2 YYEEEE. In DNA form, the CDR3 reads TGTGCCAGCAGCTCTGAGGGGGCGCAAAATGAGCAGTTCTTC. Amino acid sequence: CASSSEGAQNEQFF. The full variable domain, completed using reference TRBV5-6 and TRBJ2-1, is DAGVTQSPTHLIKTRGQQVTLRCSPKSGHDTVSWYQQALGQGPQFIFQYYEEEERQRGNFPDRFSGHQFPNYSSELNVNALLLGDSALYLCASSSEGAQNEQFFGPGTRLTVL.

The CDR3 DNA reads as TGCGCCAGCAGCCGGCTTATGGTCCAGGGACTCTTCTACGAGCAGTACTTC. Its translation: CASSRLMVQGLFYEQYF. The rearrangement links TRBV4-1 to TRBJ2-7; D might be TRBD2 (6 bases). Trimming left V 4 bases short and J 3 bases short, with 22 bases between. The CDR3 extends over 17 amino acids. Germline V gives CDR1 MGHRA, CDR2 YSYEKL.

V and J are TRBV4-1 and TRBJ2-5; TRBD2 is a possible D gene (7 bases). Germline V gene data show CDR1 as MGHRA and CDR2 as YSYEKL. The CDR3 consists of 18 residues. V gave up 1 base and J gave up 0 bases, with 18 bases separating them. CDR3 bases: TGCGCCAGCAGCCAAGTAGGACGGGGGGCCGGGGACCAAGAGACCCAGTACTTC. It codes for CASSQVGRGAGDQETQYF.

The chain employs TRBV29-1 and TRBJ2-1; D uncertain. Trimming stripped 6 bases from V and 7 bases from J, with 25 bases between. Germline V lookup: CDR1 SQVTM, CDR2 ANQGSEA. CDR3 size: 16 residues. The CDR3 sequence: CSVPGEDSYVRNEQFF. CDR3 DNA sequence: TGCAGCGTACCCGGAGAGGATTCCTATGTTAGAAATGAGCAGTTCTTC.

The V gene is TRBV7-8, the J gene TRBJ2-1; 7 bases line up with TRBD2. This CDR3 spans 14 amino acids. In germline, CDR1 is SGHVS, CDR2 FQNEAQ. The ends lost 6 bases at V and 1 base at J; junction bases unmatched: 3. The DNA of the CDR3 is TGTGCCAGCAGTCTAGCGGAATCCTACAATGAGCAGTTCTTC. Translating it yields CASSLAESYNEQFF.

This chain connects TRBV6-6 to TRBJ1-4; TRBD1 agrees at 10 bases. The CDR3 is 14 amino acids. The V segment lost 4 bases and the J segment 7 bases; nucleotides outside the gene matches: 3. Per the germline V gene, CDR1 is MNHNY and CDR2 is SVGAGI (reference sequence). Written as DNA, the CDR3 is TGTGCCAGCAGTTCCGGGACAGGGGTTGAAAAACTGTTTTTT. This gives the protein CASSSGTGVEKLFF.

As DNA, the CDR3 is TGTGCCAGCAGTTTCTCCGGGGTTTCCTACGAGCAGTACTTC. As protein: CASSFSGVSYEQYF. This chain links TRBV6-5 with TRBJ2-7; possible D gene TRBD2, 5 bases. V was clipped by 4 bases and J by 1 base, with 11 bases between them. Germline V gene lookup returns CDR1 MNHEY and CDR2 SVGAGI. There are 14 residues in the CDR3.

The sample holds one count of this clone. The V gene is TRBV5-1, the J gene TRBJ2-6; D gene unclear. V lost 2 bases and J lost 1, with 4 bases in between. CDR1 is SGHRS, CDR2 YFSETQ, per germline. The CDR3 has 14 amino acids. Here the CDR3 reads CASSFQSGANVLTF. The CDR3 DNA is TGCGCCAGCAGCTTTCAATCTGGGGCCAACGTCCTGACTTTC.

This chain joins TRBV6-1 and TRBJ1-2; TRBD1 aligns across 7 bases. The CDR3 length is 14 residues. Per germline, CDR1 MNHNS and CDR2 SASEGT. J was trimmed by 3 bases and V by 6 bases; bases with no gene match: 7. The CDR3 region is CASRTPGTDYGYTF. In nucleotides, the CDR3 is TGTGCCAGCAGAACTCCCGGGACAGACTATGGCTACACCTTC.

This clone was found a few times. CDR3 sequence (DNA): TGTGCCAGCAGCCCCTCGGGTGGCGTCTTATCCTACAATGAGCAGTTCTTC. Translating it yields CASSPSGGVLSYNEQFF. The V gene is TRBV9, the J gene TRBJ2-1; no clear D. V gave up 4 bases and J gave up 1 base, with 18 bases separating them. The CDR3 covers 17 residues. CDR1 and CDR2 (germline): SGDLS, YYNGEE.

This clone was detected a few times. The J gene is TRBJ2-7, the V gene TRBV27; 11 bases are a match to TRBD2. Germline trimming cut 6 bases from V and 5 bases from J; bases unmatched to any gene: 9. This CDR3 contains 15 residues. Germline lookup yields CDR1 MNHEY and CDR2 SMNVEV (reference sequence). CDR3 nucleotides: TGTGCCAGCAGCCCGGGACTAGCGGAGGCTCACGAGCAGTACTTC. It translates to CASSPGLAEAHEQYF.